These 18 T cell receptor beta chains were sequenced from one sample in a study of T-cell memory formation after mild COVID-19. TCRdb recomputed calls from the 5' RACE reads with MiXCR, one row per CDR3 protein. This sample carries about 270,000 distinct CDR3 sequences, about 17% of them seen once, and the ten largest clones take approximately 25%. The sample consisted of PBMCs or a T cell subset sorted from them (not recorded which). These receptors originate from a man aged 18 to 30 who had mild COVID-19 (a few samples of this study predate the infection). Cell type and time point are not known.

V is TRBV2 and J is TRBJ2-1; 7 nucleotides agree with TRBD1. After removal of 7 bases from V and 10 bases from J, the junction contained 7 bases not matched to a gene. The CDR3 sequence is 12 residues long. In germline, CDR1 is SNHLY, CDR2 FYNNEI. CDR3 nucleotide sequence: TGTGCCAGCAATTGGGACAGCGAGGAGCAGTTCTTC. Protein product: CASNWDSEEQFF.

The chain recombines TRBV7-9 with TRBJ1-2; D is possibly TRBD1 (5 bases). V lost 5 bases and J 2 bases, leaving 6 bases between the germline ends. The CDR3 is made up of 12 amino acids. CDR1 and CDR2 (germline): SEHNR, FQNEAQ (reference sequence). CDR3: CASSAGNYGYTF. CDR3 DNA sequence: TGTGCCAGCAGCGCAGGGAACTATGGCTACACCTTC.

A few counts support this clonotype. J is TRBJ2-1 and V is TRBV9; TRBD2 matches 9 bases. The CDR3 consists of 15 residues. V was pared by 4 bases and J by 9 bases, with 11 bases of the junction left unmatched. Germline values: CDR1 SGDLS, CDR2 YYNGEE. CDR3 in DNA: TGTGCCAGCAGCCCTTACTCGCGGGGGGGCGGTGAGCAGTTCTTC. Translated, it gives CASSPYSRGGGEQFF.

The table lists this clonotype with a few counts. The gene calls are TRBV20-1 and TRBJ2-5, with D tentatively TRBD2 (6 bases). V dropped 6 bases and J dropped 10 bases, with 18 bases sitting between them. The CDR3 spans 12 residues. Germline CDR1 reads DFQATT; CDR2 reads SNEGSKA (reference sequence). The CDR3 here is CSAFRGGEGQYF. The DNA of the CDR3 is TGCAGTGCGTTTAGGGGAGGAGAGGGCCAGTACTTC.

The V gene is TRBV5-1, the J gene TRBJ2-1; TRBD2 aligns across 13 bases. V trimming: 4 bases; J trimming: 3 bases; junction bases outside the gene matches: 4. Per the germline V gene, CDR1 is SGHRS and CDR2 is YFSETQ. The CDR3 loop spans 16 amino acids. CDR3 sequence: CASSMTSGGYYNEQFF. In DNA, the CDR3 is TGCGCCAGCAGCATGACTAGCGGGGGGTACTACAATGAGCAGTTCTTC. Complete variable domain (other parts from reference TRBV5-1 and TRBJ2-1): KAGVTQTPRYLIKTRGQQVTLSCSPISGHRSVSWYQQTPGQGLQFLFEYFSETQRNKGNFPGRFSGRQFSNSRSEMNVSTLELGDSALYLCASSMTSGGYYNEQFFGPGTRLTVL.

This CDR3 reads CASSLPEHTEAFF. CDR3 DNA: TGTGCCAGCAGCTTACCCGAGCACACTGAAGCTTTCTTT. The chain is built from TRBV7-9 and TRBJ1-1; D is uncertain. Germline CDR1 is SEHNR and CDR2 is FQNEAQ (reference sequence). The CDR3 is 13 residues long. The V end was cut by 2 bases, the J end by 3 bases, with 7 bases between.

The chain couples TRBV5-1 to TRBJ1-1; D is perhaps TRBD1 (6 bases). CDR1 is SGHRS and CDR2 is YFSETQ in the germline V gene. V dropped 0 bases and J dropped 0 bases, with 15 bases sitting between them. The CDR3 runs to 17 residues. The CDR3 nucleotides are TGCGCCAGCAGCTTGGTTGAGAGGGGGAGGATGAACACTGAAGCTTTCTTT. It yields the protein CASSLVERGRMNTEAFF.

CDR3 in DNA: TGTGCCAGCAGCAAGCCTAAGTCAGGGGCCTACGAGCAGTACTTC. This sequence encodes CASSKPKSGAYEQYF. This rearrangement joins TRBV7-9 to TRBJ2-7; the D gene is possibly TRBD1 (6 bases). From germline, CDR1 is SEHNR and CDR2 FQNEAQ (reference sequence). The V end lost 5 bases, the J end lost 2 bases, and 16 bases lay between the germline ends. This CDR3 region has 15 residues.

The chain recombines TRBV7-9 with TRBJ2-3; TRBD1 agrees at 7 bases. This CDR3 has 15 residues. The V gene's germline CDR1 is SEHNR and CDR2 FQNEAQ (reference sequence). After removal of 1 base from V and 3 bases from J, the junction contained 4 bases not matched to a gene. The CDR3: CASSLVGTETDTQYF. The CDR3 coding sequence is TGTGCCAGCAGCTTAGTCGGGACAGAAACAGATACGCAGTATTTT. Drawing the rest from reference TRBV7-9 and TRBJ2-3, the complete variable domain is DTGVSQNPRHKITKRGQNVTFRCDPISEHNRLYWYRQTLGQGPEFLTYFQNEAQLEKSRLLSDRFSAERPKGSFSTLEIQRTEQGDSAMYLCASSLVGTETDTQYFGPGTRLTVL.

The chain employs TRBV20-1 and TRBJ1-5, with no clear D. Between the trimmed V and J ends, which lost 6 bases and 1 base, there was a span of 10 bases. The CDR3 has 13 amino acids. The germline CDR1 and CDR2 sequences are DFQATT and SNEGSKA (reference sequence). CDR3 DNA: TGCAGTGCCCCGGTTCCCAGCAATCAGCCCCAGCATTTT. Translated, it gives CSAPVPSNQPQHF.

Ten or more counts support this clonotype. The DNA is left out, because the CDR3 cannot be placed on it with certainty; the CDR3 is given as TCRdb lists it. The chain employs TRBV28 and TRBJ2-4; TRBD1, the table's D call, lacks a check against the DNA. Germline CDR1 MDHEN, CDR2 SYDVKM. The CDR3 contains 14 residues when both ends are counted. This CDR3 reads CASSSSGQGHIQYF.

This sequence joins TRBV4-1 and TRBJ1-1; no definite D call. This CDR3 has 16 amino acids. The germline gives CDR1 MGHRA, CDR2 YSYEKL. The V end was cut by 5 bases, the J end by 1 base, with 17 bases between. This CDR3 is CASSSRTGQQNTEAFF. The DNA for the CDR3 is TGCGCCAGCAGCAGCAGGACTGGGCAGCAGAACACTGAAGCTTTCTTT.

Many counts were recorded for this clonotype. The chain combines TRBV4-1 with TRBJ2-5, with unresolved D. The germline V gene has CDR1 MGHRA and CDR2 YSYEKL. V was pared by 4 bases and J by 5 bases, with 17 bases between. This CDR3 region has 15 residues. This chain's CDR3 is CASSPEADGRETQYF. The CDR3 DNA is TGCGCCAGCAGCCCCGAGGCGGACGGGCGGGAGACCCAGTACTTC.

This clonotype was seen more than once but under ten times. This chain joins TRBV7-9 and TRBJ1-2; D perhaps matches TRBD1 (5 bases). The ends were cut back, 8 bases at V and 4 bases at J, with 11 bases in the middle. There are 12 residues in the CDR3. CDR1 and CDR2 from the germline V gene are SEHNR and FQNEAQ (reference sequence). CDR3 DNA sequence: TGTGCCAGCGAGGGGTTTAGCTATGGCTACACCTTC. Translation gives CASEGFSYGYTF.

The chain has TRBV4-1 and TRBJ2-7; tentative D call: TRBD2 (7 bases). Germline-derived CDR1 and CDR2 are MGHRA and YSYEKL. Trimming took 0 bases from V and 7 from J, leaving 13 bases between them. This CDR3 is 14 amino acids long. As DNA, the CDR3 is TGCGCCAGCAGCCAAGATGGGGGGGGCGAGGAGCAGTACTTC. Protein sequence: CASSQDGGGEEQYF.

This clonotype was seen only a few times. This rearrangement joins TRBV6-5 to TRBJ1-1, with 7 positions matching TRBD1. Germline V CDR1 and CDR2: MNHEY, SVGAGI. The V segment lost 4 bases and the J segment 8 bases; nucleotides outside the gene matches: 13. The CDR3 length is 15 residues. The CDR3 coding sequence is TGTGCCAGCAGTTCCCTCCGTCAGGGGGAGAAAGAAGCTTTCTTT. Protein product: CASSSLRQGEKEAFF.

The rearrangement uses TRBV7-9 and TRBJ2-4, with D tentatively TRBD2 (5 bases). There are 14 residues in the CDR3. V lost 1 base and J lost 8, with 12 bases in between. In germline, CDR1 is SEHNR, CDR2 FQNEAQ (reference sequence). The CDR3 DNA follows: TGTGCCAGCAGCTTAGTCCGGGCCGGGGACATTCAGTACTTC. Translation gives CASSLVRAGDIQYF.

This clonotype was seen only a few times. The chain links TRBV5-1 to TRBJ2-7, with 8 bases aligning to TRBD2. The CDR3 spans 13 residues. With V trimmed by 0 bases and J by 6 bases, 2 bases remained unmatched. The germline V gene encodes CDR1 SGHRS and CDR2 YFSETQ. The CDR3 DNA reads TGCGCCAGCAGCTTGGAGGCGGGAGGCGAGCAGTACTTC. Its translation is CASSLEAGGEQYF.